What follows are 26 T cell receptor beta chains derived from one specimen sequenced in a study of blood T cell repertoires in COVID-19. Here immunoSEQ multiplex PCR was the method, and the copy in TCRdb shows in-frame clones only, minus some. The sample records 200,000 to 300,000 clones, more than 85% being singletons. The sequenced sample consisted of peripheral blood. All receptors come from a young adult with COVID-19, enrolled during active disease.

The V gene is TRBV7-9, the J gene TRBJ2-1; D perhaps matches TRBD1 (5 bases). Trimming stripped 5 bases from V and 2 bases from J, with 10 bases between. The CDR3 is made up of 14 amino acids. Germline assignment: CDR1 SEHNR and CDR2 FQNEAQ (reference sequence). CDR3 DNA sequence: TGTGCCAGCAGCCCTCAGGGCCCCTACAATGAGCAGTTCTTC. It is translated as CASSPQGPYNEQFF.

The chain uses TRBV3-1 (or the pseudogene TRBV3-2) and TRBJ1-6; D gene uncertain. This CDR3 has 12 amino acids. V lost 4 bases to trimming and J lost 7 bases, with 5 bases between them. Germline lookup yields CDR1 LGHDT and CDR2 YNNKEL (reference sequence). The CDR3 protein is CASSRLNSPLHF. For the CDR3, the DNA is TGTGCCAGCAGCCGACTGAATTCACCCCTCCACTTT.

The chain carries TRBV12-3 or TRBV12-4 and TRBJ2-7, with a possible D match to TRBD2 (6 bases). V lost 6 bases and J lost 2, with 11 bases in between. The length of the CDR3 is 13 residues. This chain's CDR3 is CASSPGGTYEQYF. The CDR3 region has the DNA TGTGCCAGCAGCCCTGGCGGGACCTACGAGCAGTACTTC.

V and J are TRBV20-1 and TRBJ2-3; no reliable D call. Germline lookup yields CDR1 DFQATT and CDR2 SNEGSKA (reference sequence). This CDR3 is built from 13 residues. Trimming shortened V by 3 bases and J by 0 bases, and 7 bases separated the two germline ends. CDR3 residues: CSASDFSTDTQYF. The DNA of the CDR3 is TGCAGTGCTAGTGACTTTAGCACAGATACGCAGTATTTT.

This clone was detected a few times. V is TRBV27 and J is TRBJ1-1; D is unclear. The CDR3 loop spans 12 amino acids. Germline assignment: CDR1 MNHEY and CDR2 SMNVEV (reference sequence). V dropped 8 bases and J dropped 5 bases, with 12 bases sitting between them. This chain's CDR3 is CASLNGGTEAFF. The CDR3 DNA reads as TGTGCCAGCTTGAACGGCGGGACTGAAGCTTTCTTT.

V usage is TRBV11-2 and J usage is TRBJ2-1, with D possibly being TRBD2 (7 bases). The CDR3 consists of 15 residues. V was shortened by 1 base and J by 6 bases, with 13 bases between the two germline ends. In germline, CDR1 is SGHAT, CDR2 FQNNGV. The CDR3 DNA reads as TGTGCCAGCAGCTTAGGGGGGCTAGCGGTCAATGAGCAGTTCTTC. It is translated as CASSLGGLAVNEQFF.

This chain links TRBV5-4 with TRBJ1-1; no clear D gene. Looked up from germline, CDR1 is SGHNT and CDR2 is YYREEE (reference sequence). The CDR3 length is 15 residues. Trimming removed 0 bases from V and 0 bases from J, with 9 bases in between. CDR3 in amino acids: CASSLDFAMNTEAFF. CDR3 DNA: TGTGCCAGCAGCTTGGACTTTGCCATGAACACTGAAGCTTTCTTT.

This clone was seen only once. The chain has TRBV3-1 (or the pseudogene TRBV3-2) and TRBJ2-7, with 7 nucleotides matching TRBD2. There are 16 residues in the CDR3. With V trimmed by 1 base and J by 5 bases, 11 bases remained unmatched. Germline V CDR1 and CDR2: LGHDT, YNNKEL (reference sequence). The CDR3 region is CASSQVPSGPSHEQYF. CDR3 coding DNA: TGTGCCAGCAGCCAAGTCCCTAGCGGCCCGTCCCACGAGCAGTACTTC.

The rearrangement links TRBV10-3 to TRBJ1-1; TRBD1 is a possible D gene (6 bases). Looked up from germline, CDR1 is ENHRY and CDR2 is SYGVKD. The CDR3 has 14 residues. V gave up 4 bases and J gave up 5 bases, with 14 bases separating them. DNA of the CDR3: TGTGCCATCAGTGCCGAGAACAGGGATACTGAAGCTTTCTTT. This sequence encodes CAISAENRDTEAFF.

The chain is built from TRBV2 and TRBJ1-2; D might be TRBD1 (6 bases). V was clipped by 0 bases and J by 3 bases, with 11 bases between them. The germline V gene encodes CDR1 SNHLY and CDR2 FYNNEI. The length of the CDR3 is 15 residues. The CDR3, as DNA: TGTGCCAGCAGTGAAGCCTTGGACAGAGACTATGGCTACACCTTC. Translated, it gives CASSEALDRDYGYTF.

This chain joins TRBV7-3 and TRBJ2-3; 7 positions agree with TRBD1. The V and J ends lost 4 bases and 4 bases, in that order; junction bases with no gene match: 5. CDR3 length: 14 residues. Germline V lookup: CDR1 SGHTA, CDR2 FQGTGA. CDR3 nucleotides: TGTGCCAGCAGCTACAGGACAGGATCAGATACGCAGTATTTT. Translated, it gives CASSYRTGSDTQYF.

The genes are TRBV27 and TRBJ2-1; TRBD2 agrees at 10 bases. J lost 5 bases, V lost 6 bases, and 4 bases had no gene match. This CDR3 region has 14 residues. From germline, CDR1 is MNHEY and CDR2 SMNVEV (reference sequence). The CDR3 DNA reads TGTGCCAGCAGGGGACTAGCGAGACACAATGAGCAGTTCTTC. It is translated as CASRGLARHNEQFF.

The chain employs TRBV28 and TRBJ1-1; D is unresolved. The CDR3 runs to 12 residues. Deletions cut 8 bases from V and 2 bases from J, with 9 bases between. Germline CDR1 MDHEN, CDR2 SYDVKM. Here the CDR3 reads CASAWLNTEAFF. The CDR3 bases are TGTGCCAGCGCTTGGCTTAACACTGAAGCTTTCTTT.

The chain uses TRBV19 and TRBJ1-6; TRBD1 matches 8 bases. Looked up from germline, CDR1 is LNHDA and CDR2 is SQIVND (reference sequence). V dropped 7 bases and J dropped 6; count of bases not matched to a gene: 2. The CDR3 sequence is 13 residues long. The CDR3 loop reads CASKDRGNSPLHF. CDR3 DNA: TGTGCCAGTAAAGACAGGGGTAATTCACCCCTCCACTTT. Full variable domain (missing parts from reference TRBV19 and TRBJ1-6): DGGITQSPKYLFRKEGQNVTLSCEQNLNHDAMYWYRQDPGQGLRLIYYSQIVNDFQKGDIAEGYSVSREKKESFPLTVTSAQKNPTAFYLCASKDRGNSPLHFGNGTRLTVT.

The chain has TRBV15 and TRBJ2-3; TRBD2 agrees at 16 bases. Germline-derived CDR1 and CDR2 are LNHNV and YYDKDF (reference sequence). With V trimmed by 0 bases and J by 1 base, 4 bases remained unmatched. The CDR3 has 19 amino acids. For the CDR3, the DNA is TGTGCCACCAGCAGAGAGGGACTAGCGGGAGGGCCGGGCACAGATACGCAGTATTTT. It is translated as CATSREGLAGGPGTDTQYF.

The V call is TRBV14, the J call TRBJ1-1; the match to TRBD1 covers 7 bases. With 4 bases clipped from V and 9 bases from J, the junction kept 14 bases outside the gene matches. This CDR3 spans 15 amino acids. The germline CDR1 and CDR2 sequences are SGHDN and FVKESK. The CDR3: CASSPSPDRVPQAFF. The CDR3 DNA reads TGTGCCAGCAGCCCGTCCCCCGACAGGGTCCCGCAAGCTTTCTTT.

CDR3 nucleotide sequence: TGTGCCAGCAGCGTAGGAGGGCCGAGAAACACCGGGGAGCTGTTTTTT. Protein product: CASSVGGPRNTGELFF. V usage is TRBV7-2 and J usage is TRBJ2-2, with D maybe TRBD2 (6 bases). V lost 5 bases, J lost 2 bases, and 15 bases lay in between. The germline V gene has CDR1 SGHTA and CDR2 FQGNSA. This CDR3 is 16 amino acids long.

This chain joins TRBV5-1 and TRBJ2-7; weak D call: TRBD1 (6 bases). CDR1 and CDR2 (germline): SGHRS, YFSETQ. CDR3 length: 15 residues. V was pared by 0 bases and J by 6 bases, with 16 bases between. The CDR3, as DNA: TGCGCCAGCAGCTTGGTGGACAGCCTGAGTGGCGAGCAGTACTTC. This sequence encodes CASSLVDSLSGEQYF.

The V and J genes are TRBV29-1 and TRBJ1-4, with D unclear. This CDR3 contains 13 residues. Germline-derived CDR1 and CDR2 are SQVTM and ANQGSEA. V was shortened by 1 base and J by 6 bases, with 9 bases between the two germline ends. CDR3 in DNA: TGCAGCGTTGAAGGGGCAGGCGATGAAAAACTGTTTTTT. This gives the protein CSVEGAGDEKLFF.

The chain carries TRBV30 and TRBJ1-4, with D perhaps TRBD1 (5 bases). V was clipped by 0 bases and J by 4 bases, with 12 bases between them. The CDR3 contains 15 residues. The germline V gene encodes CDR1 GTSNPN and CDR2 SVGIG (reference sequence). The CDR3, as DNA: TGTGCCTGGAGTGTACATGACAGCGATAATGAAAAACTGTTTTTT. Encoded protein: CAWSVHDSDNEKLFF.

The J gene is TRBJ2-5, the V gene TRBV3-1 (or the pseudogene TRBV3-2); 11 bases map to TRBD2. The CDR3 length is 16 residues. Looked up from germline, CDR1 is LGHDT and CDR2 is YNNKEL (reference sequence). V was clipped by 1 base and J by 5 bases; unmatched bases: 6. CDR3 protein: CASSQAPSGRSETQYF. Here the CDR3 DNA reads TGTGCCAGCAGCCAAGCTCCTAGCGGGAGGTCGGAGACCCAGTACTTC.

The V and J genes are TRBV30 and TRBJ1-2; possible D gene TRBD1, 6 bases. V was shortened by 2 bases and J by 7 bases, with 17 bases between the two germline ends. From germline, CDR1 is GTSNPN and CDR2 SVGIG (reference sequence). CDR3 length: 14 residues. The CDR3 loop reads CAWSQGRGIGGYTF. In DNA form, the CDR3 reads TGTGCCTGGAGTCAGGGGCGCGGCATCGGTGGCTACACCTTC.

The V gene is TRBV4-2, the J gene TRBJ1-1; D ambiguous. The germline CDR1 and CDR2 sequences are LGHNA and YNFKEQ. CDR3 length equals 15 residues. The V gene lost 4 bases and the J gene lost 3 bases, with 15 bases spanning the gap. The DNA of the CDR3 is TGTGCCAGCAGCCTAATATCTGGCGGGGACACTGAAGCTTTCTTT. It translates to CASSLISGGDTEAFF.

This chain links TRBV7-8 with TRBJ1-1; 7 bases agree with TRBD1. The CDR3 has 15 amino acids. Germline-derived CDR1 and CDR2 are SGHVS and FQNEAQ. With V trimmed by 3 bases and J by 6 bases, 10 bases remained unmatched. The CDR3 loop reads CASSFQQGWDPEAFF. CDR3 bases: TGTGCCAGCAGCTTTCAACAGGGGTGGGATCCTGAAGCTTTCTTT.

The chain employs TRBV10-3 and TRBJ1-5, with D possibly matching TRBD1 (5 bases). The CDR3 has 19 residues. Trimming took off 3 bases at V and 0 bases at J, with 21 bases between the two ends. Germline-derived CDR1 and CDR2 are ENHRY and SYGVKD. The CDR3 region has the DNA TGTGCCATCAGTGATAGTGGGTTGGGGCCTGAGTATAGCAATCAGCCCCAGCATTTT. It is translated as CAISDSGLGPEYSNQPQHF.

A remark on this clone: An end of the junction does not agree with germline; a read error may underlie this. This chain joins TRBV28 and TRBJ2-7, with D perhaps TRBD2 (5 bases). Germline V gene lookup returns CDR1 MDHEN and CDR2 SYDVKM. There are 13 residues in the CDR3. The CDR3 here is CASSPRGGYGQYF. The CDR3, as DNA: TGTGCCAGCTCCCCCCGGGGTGGCTACGGGCAGTACTTC. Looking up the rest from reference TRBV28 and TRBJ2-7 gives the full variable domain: DVKVTQSSRYLVKRTGEKVFLECVQDMDHENMFWYRQDPGLGLRLIYFSYDVKMKEKGDIPEGYSVSREKKERFSLILESASTNQTSMYLCASSPRGGYGQYFGPGTRLTVT.